Listed below are T cell receptor beta chains from one sample, sequenced in a study of regulatory T cells in long-lasting Graves disease. TCRdb ran MiXCR on the multiplex PCR reads and lists one entry per CDR3 protein. The sample carries some 450,000 distinct CDR3 sequences, about 17% recorded once. These data were also reused for a study on T cells in Graves' hyperthyroidism and ophthalmopathy.

The sample consisted of peripheral blood mononuclear cells (PBMCs), taken at new diagnosis, from a patient treated with antithyroid drugs. The receptors here all came from a woman in her twenties or thirties with Graves disease. Each CDR3 is given with its conserved first and last residue. The D gene is left open where the match is weak. Expanded clones are given a class, and other clones once, few, many or no size at all.

CDR3 length,D gene,J gene,clone size,V gene,CDR3 DNA,CDR3 protein
18,TRBD2,TRBJ2-3,few,TRBV4-3,TGCGCCAGCAGCCGTACGTCCCTAGCGGGAGTAGGCACAGATACGCAGTATTTT,CASSRTSLAGVGTDTQYF
15,.,TRBJ2-5,many,TRBV28,TGTGCCAGCAGTTTCATTAGAAGGGGGCAAGAGACCCAGTACTTC,CASSFIRRGQETQYF
16,.,TRBJ2-1,few,TRBV5-1,TGCGCCAGCAGCCCTCGGGTCGCGGGGACATACAATGAGCAGTTCTTC,CASSPRVAGTYNEQFF
13,TRBD1,TRBJ1-4,many,TRBV2,TGTGCCAGCACCGGACAGGGAGGAGAAAAACTGTTTTTT,CASTGQGGEKLFF
12,.,TRBJ2-3,many,TRBV7-9,TGTGCCAGCAGCCCCGTTTCAGATACGCAGTATTTT,CASSPVSDTQYF
13,.,TRBJ2-7,many,TRBV2,TGTGCCACCCTGAAGGACACAGCCTACGAGCAGTACTTC,CATLKDTAYEQYF
15,TRBD2,TRBJ2-5,few,TRBV14,TGTGCCAGCAGCCATCCGTCGGGGGGGCAAGAGACCCAGTACTTC,CASSHPSGGQETQYF
12,.,TRBJ2-1,many,TRBV20-1,TGCAGTGCTAGAGATGGGAATTTTGAACAGTTCTTC,CSARDGNFEQFF
14,.,TRBJ1-4,.,TRBV28,TGTGCCAGCAGTGCTGCCATGCGAGGGGAAAAACTGTTTTTT,CASSAAMRGEKLFF
15,.,TRBJ2-1,.,TRBV5-6,TGTGCCAGCAGCGTAGCTTCTAGGAACTACAATGAGCAGTTCTTC,CASSVASRNYNEQFF
16,.,TRBJ2-7,.,TRBV28,TGTGCCAGCAGCGGATCCGTGACCTTTGGCGCCTACGAGCAGTACTTC,CASSGSVTFGAYEQYF
13,.,TRBJ2-6,few,TRBV29-1,TGCAGCGTTGAGAGCTCTGGGGCCAACGTCCTGACTTTC,CSVESSGANVLTF
13,.,TRBJ1-1,.,TRBV20-1,TGCAGTGCTAGAGATGTGGGGACCACTGAAGCTTTCTTT,CSARDVGTTEAFF
17,.,TRBJ1-1,few,TRBV5-1,TGCGCCAGCCTACCAGCACCACTGACCGTTCGGAGTACTGAAGCTTTCTTT,CASLPAPLTVRSTEAFF
13,.,TRBJ1-1,many,TRBV2,TGTGCCAGCAGTGAAGGGGCGAACACTGAAGCTTTCTTT,CASSEGANTEAFF
14,TRBD1,TRBJ2-1,few,TRBV24-1,TGTGCCACCAGTGATCGACAGGGCGGTTGGGAGCAGTTCTTC,CATSDRQGGWEQFF
18,TRBD2,TRBJ2-5,.,TRBV7-2,TGTGCCAGCAGCGTAGGGACTAGCGGGAGGAGGTACCAAGAGACCCAGTACTTC,CASSVGTSGRRYQETQYF
15,.,TRBJ2-1,many,TRBV7-3,TGTGCCAGCAGCCCCCGGGTGTCGGGAGTACAGGAGCAGTTCTTC,CASSPRVSGVQEQFF
14,.,TRBJ2-6,.,TRBV20-1,TGCAGTGCTAGAATTGGCTCCGGGGCCAACGCCCTGACTTTC,CSARIGSGANALTF
15,.,TRBJ1-5,.,TRBV20-1,TGCAGTGCTAGAGATTTCAGGGGAGGCAATCAGCCCCAGCATTTT,CSARDFRGGNQPQHF
12,.,TRBJ2-2,.,TRBV19,TGTGCCAGTAGTATGTTGGCCGGGGAGCTGTTTTTT,CASSMLAGELFF
16,.,TRBJ1-5,few,TRBV5-6,TGTGCCAGCAGCTTGGGGGGGGCTCATGGCAATCAGCCCCAGCATTTT,CASSLGGAHGNQPQHF
16,.,TRBJ1-6,.,TRBV9,TGTGCCAGCAGCAAAAATCGGGACGGTGACAATTCACCCCTCCACTTT,CASSKNRDGDNSPLHF
15,.,TRBJ2-7,many,TRBV27,TGTGCCAGCAGTTTATCGCCCACCGCCCCCTACGAGCAGTACTTC,CASSLSPTAPYEQYF